Listed here are 30 T cell receptor beta chains from one sample, sequenced in a study of blood T cell repertoires in COVID-19. TCRdb keeps only in-frame clones here, not all; method: immunoSEQ multiplex PCR. The table lists roughly 73,000 clones, roughly 82% of them singletons. The sample comprised peripheral blood. The receptors were sampled from an older woman with acute or convalescent COVID-19.

In this sample, this clone turned up a few times. The chain uses TRBV5-1 and TRBJ1-1; 8 nucleotides align to TRBD1. The CDR3 contains 13 residues. Germline-derived CDR1 and CDR2 are SGHRS and YFSETQ. Trimming took 4 bases from V and 1 from J; bases not matched to a gene: 0. As DNA, the CDR3 is TGCGCCAGCAGCACAGGGGGGAACACTGAAGCTTTCTTT. Its protein is CASSTGGNTEAFF.

V and J are TRBV18 and TRBJ2-6; 7 bases line up with TRBD1. The CDR3 runs to 17 residues. Germline assignment: CDR1 KGHSH and CDR2 LQKENI. V lost 3 bases to trimming and J lost 0 bases; unmatched junction nucleotides: 5. This CDR3 is CASSPRQGSSGANVLTF. In nucleotides, the CDR3 is TGTGCCAGCTCACCTCGACAGGGAAGCTCTGGGGCCAACGTCCTGACTTTC.

This chain joins TRBV7-9 and TRBJ1-3, with unresolved D. The CDR3 extends over 15 amino acids. CDR1 is SEHNR, CDR2 FQNEAQ, per germline (reference sequence). Deletions cut 0 bases from V and 0 bases from J, with 6 bases between. CDR3 nucleotides: TGTGCCAGCAGCTTAGCAGGCGGCTCTGGAAACACCATATATTTT. Translating it yields CASSLAGGSGNTIYF.

This chain uses TRBV5-1 with TRBJ2-7; TRBD2 matches 11 bases. With 5 bases clipped from V and 4 bases from J, the junction kept 5 bases outside the gene matches. The CDR3 extends over 14 amino acids. Germline lookup yields CDR1 SGHRS and CDR2 YFSETQ. The CDR3 DNA sequence: TGCGCCAGCAGTCCGGGACTAGCGGTGTACGAGCAGTACTTC. Translated, it gives CASSPGLAVYEQYF.

The sample holds a few counts of this clone. This rearrangement joins TRBV5-1 to TRBJ2-2; maybe TRBD2 (6 bases). The CDR3 contains 15 residues. In germline, CDR1 is SGHRS, CDR2 YFSETQ. V was shortened by 7 bases and J by 7 bases, with 20 bases between the two germline ends. CDR3 DNA: TGCGCCAGCGGTCGCGGGGAAGTTCCTAGCGGGGAGCTGTTTTTT. Residues: CASGRGEVPSGELFF.

This clone was observed a single time. V usage is TRBV28 and J usage is TRBJ2-2, with TRBD2 matching over 14 bases. CDR3 length: 21 amino acids. V lost 5 bases, J lost 7 bases, and 21 bases stayed unmatched. Germline CDR1 reads MDHEN; CDR2 reads SYDVKM. CDR3 nucleotides: TGTGCCAGCAGTCTGGCCCCGGGACTAGCGGGAGAACCCGTGGGCTTCGGGGAGCTGTTTTTT. Translation: CASSLAPGLAGEPVGFGELFF.

In this sample, this clone turned up once. CDR3 coding DNA: TGTGCCAGCAGCGTAGGGGTCGGAGGCCGACTGGAGCTAACTAATGAAAAACTGTTTTTT. Its translation: CASSVGVGGRLELTNEKLFF. V gene TRBV9 combines with J gene TRBJ1-4; D unclear. Looked up from germline, CDR1 is SGDLS and CDR2 is YYNGEE. There are 20 residues in the CDR3. Trimming took 0 bases from V and 1 from J, leaving 22 bases between them.

The chain links TRBV7-2 to TRBJ2-1, with 7 bases aligning to TRBD2. CDR3 length: 15 residues. V shed 2 bases and J 4 bases; nucleotides not matched to a gene: 5. From germline, CDR1 is SGHTA and CDR2 FQGNSA. The DNA for the CDR3 is TGTGCCAGCAGCTTATACGTCGGGGGGTACAATGAGCAGTTCTTC. It yields the protein CASSLYVGGYNEQFF.

This chain connects TRBV2 to TRBJ1-2; D not resolved. With 7 bases removed from V and 9 bases from J, the gap between germline ends came to 21 bases. The CDR3 extends over 14 amino acids. Germline V gives CDR1 SNHLY, CDR2 FYNNEI. The CDR3 DNA reads TGTGCCAGCACCCCCTCGGCGGGTCGTAGAAGCTACACCTTC. Protein sequence: CASTPSAGRRSYTF.

The chain has TRBV19 and TRBJ1-2; D might be TRBD1 (5 bases). This CDR3 contains 14 residues. Germline CDR1 and CDR2: LNHDA and SQIVND (reference sequence). Trimming removed 10 bases at V and 3 bases at J, with 18 bases between. CDR3 in DNA: TGTGCCACCCATGGGGCAGGGCTTTACTATGGCTACACCTTC. Translated, it gives CATHGAGLYYGYTF.

CDR3 sequence: CASSLGLAGTEAFF. In nucleotides, the CDR3 is TGTGCCAGCAGCTTGGGCCTTGCCGGCACTGAAGCTTTCTTT. The gene calls are TRBV7-2 and TRBJ1-1; D is ambiguous. This CDR3 contains 14 residues. In germline, CDR1 is SGHTA, CDR2 FQGNSA. Trimming left V 3 bases short and J 4 bases short, with 12 bases between.

The V call is TRBV28, the J call TRBJ1-1; D call uncertain. Trimming took 2 bases from V and 1 from J, leaving 14 bases between them. Germline V lookup: CDR1 MDHEN, CDR2 SYDVKM. This CDR3 contains 16 residues. CDR3 nucleotide sequence: TGTGCCAGCAGTTTAATTACGAGGAAAGGGAACACTGAAGCTTTCTTT. Amino acid sequence: CASSLITRKGNTEAFF.

V is TRBV7-2 and J is TRBJ2-2; no reliable D call. The length of the CDR3 is 15 residues. The V gene lost 2 bases and the J gene lost 4 bases, with 11 bases spanning the gap. Germline V gives CDR1 SGHTA, CDR2 FQGNSA. DNA of the CDR3: TGTGCCAGCAGCTTAATTGTTCTCGGCACCGGGGAGCTGTTTTTT. Protein sequence: CASSLIVLGTGELFF.

The chain joins TRBV5-1 to TRBJ2-7; 7 bases match TRBD1. The germline CDR1 and CDR2 sequences are SGHRS and YFSETQ. The J segment lost 4 bases and the V segment lost 3 bases, leaving 7 bases of the junction unmatched. The length of the CDR3 is 14 residues. CDR3 region: CASSSGQSIYEQYF. The CDR3, as DNA: TGCGCCAGCAGCTCGGGACAGTCCATATACGAGCAGTACTTC.

This sequence joins TRBV6-2 or TRBV6-3 and TRBJ1-5, with 7 bases aligning to TRBD1. Germline CDR1 MNHEY, CDR2 SVGEGT. The CDR3 extends over 15 amino acids. J gave up 0 bases and V 6 bases, and 5 bases lay outside the gene matches. The CDR3 sequence: CASSLQGISNQPQHF. CDR3 DNA: TGTGCCAGCAGCCTACAGGGGATTAGCAATCAGCCCCAGCATTTT.

The chain combines TRBV2 with TRBJ1-5; unclear D gene. Looked up from germline, CDR1 is SNHLY and CDR2 is FYNNEI. This CDR3 comprises 15 residues. With 5 bases removed from V and 0 bases from J, the gap between germline ends came to 11 bases. CDR3 in amino acids: CASSTYGSSNQPQHF. The CDR3 region has the DNA TGTGCCAGCAGTACCTATGGTAGTAGCAATCAGCCCCAGCATTTT. The variable domain in full, completed from reference TRBV2 and TRBJ1-5, reads EPEVTQTPSHQVTQMGQEVILRCVPISNHLYFYWYRQILGQKVEFLVSFYNNEISEKSEIFDDQFSVERPDGSNFTLKIRSTKLEDSAMYFCASSTYGSSNQPQHFGDGTRLSIL.

The chain recombines TRBV30 with TRBJ1-2; 7 nucleotides align to TRBD1. The CDR3 is 17 residues long. The V gene end was trimmed by 0 bases and the J gene end by 0 bases; junction bases not matched to a gene: 10. Germline assignment: CDR1 GTSNPN and CDR2 SVGIG (reference sequence). CDR3 protein: CAWSVNKDRQANYGYTF. CDR3 nucleotides: TGTGCCTGGAGTGTAAATAAGGACAGGCAAGCTAACTATGGCTACACCTTC.

The chain employs TRBV9 and TRBJ2-1, with TRBD1 matching over 10 bases. V lost 4 bases and J lost 3; bases outside the gene matches: 4. CDR3 length equals 15 residues. CDR1 is SGDLS, CDR2 YYNGEE, per germline. This CDR3 reads CASSHGQGVYNEQFF. CDR3 nucleotides: TGTGCCAGCAGCCATGGACAGGGGGTCTACAATGAGCAGTTCTTC.

The chain recombines TRBV28 with TRBJ1-4; TRBD1 is a possible D gene (5 bases). Per the germline V gene, CDR1 is MDHEN and CDR2 is SYDVKM. The CDR3 has 18 amino acids. V was clipped by 0 bases and J by 5 bases, with 19 bases between them. The CDR3 reads CASSLWSPIPGRNEKLFF. The CDR3, as DNA: TGTGCCAGCAGTTTATGGTCCCCCATCCCAGGGCGGAATGAAAAACTGTTTTTT.

This chain uses TRBV6-5 with TRBJ1-1; possible D gene TRBD1, 5 bases. Deletions cut 2 bases from V and 1 base from J, with 8 bases between. CDR1 MNHEY and CDR2 SVGAGI come from the germline V gene. There are 14 residues in the CDR3. CDR3 loop: CASSYGQTNTEAFF. The DNA of the CDR3 is TGTGCCAGCAGTTACGGACAAACGAACACTGAAGCTTTCTTT.

The chain recombines TRBV13 with TRBJ2-2, with a possible D match to TRBD1 (6 bases). The CDR3 extends over 16 amino acids. Germline values: CDR1 PRHDT, CDR2 FYEKMQ (reference sequence). The V gene lost 5 bases and the J gene lost 4 bases, with 17 bases spanning the gap. The CDR3 DNA is TGTGCCAGCAGCCGGACAGAGTGGGGTAGCACCGGGGAGCTGTTTTTT. It yields the protein CASSRTEWGSTGELFF.

This clone was counted only a few times. J is TRBJ1-4 and V is TRBV15, with 7 positions matching TRBD1. This CDR3 spans 15 amino acids. V trimming: 0 bases; J trimming: 5 bases; junction bases outside the gene matches: 3. Germline assignment: CDR1 LNHNV and CDR2 YYDKDF (reference sequence). The CDR3 region is CATSRDKGQNEKLFF. The DNA for the CDR3 is TGTGCCACCAGCAGAGATAAGGGACAGAATGAAAAACTGTTTTTT.

The V and J genes are TRBV3-1 (or the pseudogene TRBV3-2) and TRBJ2-5, with 7 bases identical to TRBD2. With 4 bases clipped from V and 5 bases from J, the junction kept 25 bases outside the gene matches. Germline-derived CDR1 and CDR2 are LGHDT and YNNKEL (reference sequence). The CDR3 contains 20 residues. CDR3 protein: CASSRFPPTGGGRRGETQYF. CDR3 nucleotides: TGTGCCAGCAGCCGATTTCCCCCCACGGGAGGCGGTCGAAGAGGGGAGACCCAGTACTTC.

V usage is TRBV18 and J usage is TRBJ1-5; 8 nucleotides agree with TRBD1. The V gene's germline CDR1 is KGHSH and CDR2 LQKENI. Trimming took 2 bases from V and 7 from J; bases not matched to a gene: 4. This CDR3 is 14 amino acids long. CDR3 sequence reads: CASSPGRGHQPQHF. DNA for the CDR3: TGTGCCAGCTCACCAGGCAGGGGGCACCAGCCCCAGCATTTT.

The rearrangement joins TRBV5-4 to TRBJ2-5; 9 bases match TRBD1. V lost 2 bases, J lost 2 bases, and 4 bases stayed unmatched. This CDR3 region has 15 residues. CDR1 SGHNT and CDR2 YYREEE come from the germline V gene (reference sequence). DNA for the CDR3: TGTGCCAGCAGCTTCGGCGGGACAGGGCAAGAGACCCAGTACTTC. Encoded protein: CASSFGGTGQETQYF.

J is TRBJ1-1 and V is TRBV24-1; D is unresolved. V was shortened by 10 bases and J by 2 bases, with 10 bases between the two germline ends. This CDR3 comprises 12 residues. The germline V gene encodes CDR1 KGHDR and CDR2 SFDVKD. The CDR3 DNA sequence: TGTGCCACGAGAGGGTCTAACACTGAAGCTTTCTTT. Its protein is CATRGSNTEAFF.

The chain carries TRBV5-1 and TRBJ2-1; 10 nucleotides match TRBD1. Germline-derived CDR1 and CDR2 are SGHRS and YFSETQ. The CDR3 consists of 16 residues. Trimming removed 0 bases from V and 6 bases from J; junction bases left unmatched: 6. The CDR3 sequence: CASSLAGQGRVNEQFF. The CDR3 DNA reads TGCGCCAGCAGCTTGGCGGGACAGGGGAGGGTCAATGAGCAGTTCTTC.

The chain has TRBV30 and TRBJ2-5; unclear D gene. Germline lookup yields CDR1 GTSNPN and CDR2 SVGIG (reference sequence). This CDR3 has 13 amino acids. The V and J ends lost 1 base and 7 bases respectively, with 13 bases between them. In nucleotides, the CDR3 is TGTGCCTGGAGTGAGACAACCTCGATGACCCAGTACTTC. Translated: CAWSETTSMTQYF.

This rearrangement joins TRBV18 to TRBJ2-1; D is unclear. The CDR3 has 17 residues. The ends were cut back, 3 bases at V and 9 bases at J, with 24 bases in the middle. The V gene's germline CDR1 is KGHSH and CDR2 LQKENI. CDR3 residues: CASSPGTAQAPFGEQFF. Here the CDR3 DNA reads TGTGCCAGCTCACCTGGAACAGCTCAAGCCCCATTCGGTGAGCAGTTCTTC.

This chain connects TRBV6-4 to TRBJ2-6; D is perhaps TRBD1 (6 bases). Trimming pared 5 bases from V and 0 bases from J, leaving 8 bases between. Germline CDR1 reads MRHNA; CDR2 reads SNTAGT. This CDR3 is built from 15 residues. CDR3 amino acids: CASSRDNSGANVLTF. In nucleotides, the CDR3 is TGTGCCAGCAGTCGGGACAACTCTGGGGCCAACGTCCTGACTTTC.